The 3 T cell receptor beta chains below all came from one sample that was sequenced in a study of shared T cell receptors in the human thymus. Measured with immunoSEQ multiplex PCR; TCRdb has only the in-frame clones, and not every one. The sample yields some 720,000 clones, roughly 90% seen once. These data also formed part of another study, on human thymus T cells.

The specimen sequenced was thymocytes. Receptors originate from a boy younger than two with a congenital heart defect.

This chain links TRBV6-5 with TRBJ2-5, with TRBD1 matching over 7 bases. CDR1 is MNHEY, CDR2 SVGAGI, per germline. This CDR3 region has 15 residues. Trimming removed 5 bases from V and 4 bases from J; junction bases left unmatched: 10. The CDR3 here is CASSLSVNRGETQYF. In DNA, the CDR3 is TGTGCCAGCAGTCTATCTGTCAACAGGGGAGAGACCCAGTACTTC.

The chain recombines TRBV4-1 with TRBJ1-4, with 7 bases fitting TRBD1. The CDR3 length is 16 residues. Trimming took 0 bases from V and 8 from J; bases not matched to a gene: 9. Germline CDR1 is MGHRA and CDR2 is YSYEKL. For the CDR3, the DNA is TGCGCCAGCAGCCAAGATCCCGGACAGGACCACGAAAAACTGTTTTTT. Protein sequence: CASSQDPGQDHEKLFF.

The chain links TRBV19 to TRBJ2-1; 8 bases map to TRBD2. Germline-derived CDR1 and CDR2 are LNHDA and SQIVND (reference sequence). CDR3 length: 17 residues. Trimming took 1 base from V and 5 from J; bases not matched to a gene: 10. The CDR3 sequence is CASSIARRLAGHNEQFF. The CDR3 nucleotides are TGTGCCAGTAGTATAGCCCGCCGGCTAGCGGGCCACAATGAGCAGTTCTTC.